This entry lists 27 T cell receptor beta chains sequenced from one sample in a study of OX40 agonist ivuxolimab in advanced cancers. TCRdb keeps only in-frame clones here, not all; method: immunoSEQ multiplex PCR. The profile covers some 70,000 clones, with 86% appearing a single time and approximately 3% taken by the ten largest. This specimen consisted of CD4+ or CD8+ T cells sorted from blood, obtained in a trial of the OX40 agonist ivuxolimab. The source of these receptors is an adult with an advanced solid tumor such as melanoma, head and neck, liver or kidney cancer.

DNA for the CDR3: TGTGCCAGCAGTTATTCTCCAGGGCTCGGCGGTGAAGCTTTCTTT. Its translation is CASSYSPGLGGEAFF. This rearrangement joins TRBV6-5 to TRBJ1-1, with TRBD1 as a possible D gene (5 bases). Trimming took off 3 bases at V and 7 bases at J, with 18 bases between the two ends. This CDR3 contains 15 residues. The germline V gene encodes CDR1 MNHEY and CDR2 SVGAGI.

The chain uses TRBV5-4 and TRBJ1-6; the D is unclear. CDR3 size: 14 residues. Germline V CDR1 and CDR2: SGHNT, YYREEE (reference sequence). V was shortened by 1 base and J by 5 bases, with 7 bases between the two germline ends. CDR3 loop: CASSLWGNNSPLHF. The CDR3 DNA is TGTGCCAGCAGCTTGTGGGGTAATAATTCACCCCTCCACTTT. The variable domain in full, with the rest retrieved from reference TRBV5-4 and TRBJ1-6, is ETGVTQSPTHLIKTRGQQVTLRCSSQSGHNTVSWYQQALGQGPQFIFQYYREEENGRGNFPPRFSGLQFPNYSSELNVNALELDDSALYLCASSLWGNNSPLHFGNGTRLTVT.

The chain recombines TRBV11-2 with TRBJ1-2, with no clear D. Per the germline V gene, CDR1 is SGHAT and CDR2 is FQNNGV. The CDR3 contains 12 residues. Trimming stripped 2 bases from V and 3 bases from J, with 4 bases between. The CDR3 coding sequence is TGTGCCAGCAGCTTAAGGGACTATGGCTACACCTTC. This sequence encodes CASSLRDYGYTF.

This chain uses TRBV2 with TRBJ2-7, with D possibly being TRBD1 (6 bases). The V end lost 6 bases, the J end lost 3 bases, and 15 bases lay between the germline ends. Germline CDR1 and CDR2: SNHLY and FYNNEI. This CDR3 has 14 amino acids. The CDR3 nucleotides are TGTGCCAGCAGCAATACAGGGCTGGGCTACGAGCAGTACTTC. This gives the protein CASSNTGLGYEQYF.

This clone appeared a single time. This chain uses TRBV5-5 with TRBJ2-2; D gene ambiguous. Germline V gene lookup returns CDR1 SGHKS and CDR2 YYEKEE (reference sequence). Trimming left V 1 base short and J 3 bases short, with 4 bases between. This CDR3 is 13 amino acids long. The CDR3 here is CASSLLHTGELFF. DNA of the CDR3: TGTGCCAGCAGCTTGTTACACACCGGGGAGCTGTTTTTT.

The chain recombines TRBV27 with TRBJ2-7; D is unclear. The germline V and J ends were trimmed by 5 bases and 3 bases, with 14 bases remaining between them. The CDR3 loop spans 14 amino acids. Germline CDR1 MNHEY, CDR2 SMNVEV (reference sequence). The CDR3 coding sequence is TGTGCCAGCAGTGTAAGACGGACGAGCTACGAGCAGTACTTC. Protein sequence: CASSVRRTSYEQYF.

The chain recombines TRBV27 with TRBJ2-1, with 10 bases that match TRBD2. Germline V lookup: CDR1 MNHEY, CDR2 SMNVEV (reference sequence). The CDR3 contains 15 residues. The J segment lost 2 bases and the V segment lost 8 bases, leaving 6 bases of the junction unmatched. In nucleotides, the CDR3 is TGTGCCAGCCAAAGCGGGGGGGCCGCCTACAATGAGCAGTTCTTC. Translation gives CASQSGGAAYNEQFF.

The CDR3 sequence: CASKWGGPNTGELFF. CDR3 sequence (DNA): TGTGCCAGCAAATGGGGGGGACCCAACACCGGGGAGCTGTTTTTT. V usage is TRBV7-2 and J usage is TRBJ2-2, with 7 bases matching TRBD2. Germline V gene lookup returns CDR1 SGHTA and CDR2 FQGNSA. CDR3 length: 15 residues. Germline trimming cut 7 bases from V and 2 bases from J; bases unmatched to any gene: 7.

The chain joins TRBV19 to TRBJ1-1, with unresolved D. The CDR3 sequence is 15 residues long. V dropped 2 bases and J dropped 2 bases, with 12 bases sitting between them. Germline lookup yields CDR1 LNHDA and CDR2 SQIVND (reference sequence). Here the CDR3 reads CASSISPGKNTEAFF. CDR3 DNA sequence: TGTGCCAGTAGTATAAGCCCCGGGAAAAACACTGAAGCTTTCTTT.

This chain uses TRBV5-5 with TRBJ2-7, with 7 bases fitting TRBD1. Germline V lookup: CDR1 SGHKS, CDR2 YYEKEE (reference sequence). Germline trimming cut 4 bases from V and 0 bases from J; bases unmatched to any gene: 7. The CDR3 is made up of 15 amino acids. The CDR3 DNA reads TGTGCCAGCAGCCAAGCCGGGACAGTCTCCTACGAGCAGTACTTC. Its translation is CASSQAGTVSYEQYF.

The chain recombines TRBV15 with TRBJ2-5; 7 bases match TRBD1. From germline, CDR1 is LNHNV and CDR2 YYDKDF (reference sequence). V trimming: 0 bases; J trimming: 5 bases; junction bases outside the gene matches: 0. CDR3 length: 13 residues. In nucleotides, the CDR3 is TGTGCCACCAGCAGAGACAGGGGGGAGACCCAGTACTTC. Translation gives CATSRDRGETQYF.

The rearrangement joins TRBV7-2 to TRBJ2-3; 9 nucleotides align to TRBD2. Trimming took 8 bases from V and 2 from J; bases not matched to a gene: 11. The germline V gene has CDR1 SGHTA and CDR2 FQGNSA. The CDR3 loop spans 16 amino acids. This CDR3 reads CASGKGSSGVTDTQYF. In DNA, the CDR3 is TGTGCCAGCGGCAAAGGGTCTAGCGGGGTCACAGATACGCAGTATTTT.

V and J are TRBV5-1 and TRBJ1-5; the D gene is possibly TRBD1 (5 bases). V dropped 0 bases and J dropped 4 bases, with 11 bases sitting between them. From germline, CDR1 is SGHRS and CDR2 YFSETQ. The CDR3 length is 15 residues. For the CDR3, the DNA is TGCGCCAGCAGCTTGGGCCAGGGAGGGAATCAGCCCCAGCATTTT. Translating gives CASSLGQGGNQPQHF.

This clone was picked up one time. The J gene is TRBJ2-3, the V gene TRBV11-2; D remains ambiguous. V lost 0 bases, J lost 7 bases, and 8 bases lay in between. Germline CDR1 and CDR2: SGHAT and FQNNGV. The CDR3 length is 13 residues. CDR3 in DNA: TGTGCCAGCAGCTTAGAGGCCTCTAATACGCAGTATTTT. It specifies CASSLEASNTQYF.

CDR3 residues: CASSLKAGGGETQYF. CDR3 bases: TGTGCCAGCAGCTTAAAAGCGGGGGGTGGGGAGACCCAGTACTTC. V is TRBV13 and J is TRBJ2-5; 9 bases agree with TRBD2. CDR3 length equals 15 residues. V gave up 2 bases and J gave up 5 bases; unmatched junction bases: 6. CDR1 is PRHDT and CDR2 is FYEKMQ in the germline V gene (reference sequence).

The chain combines TRBV9 with TRBJ2-7, with 9 bases lining up with TRBD2. The V gene end was trimmed by 2 bases and the J gene end by 4 bases; junction bases not matched to a gene: 10. Germline V gives CDR1 SGDLS, CDR2 YYNGEE. The CDR3 is made up of 16 amino acids. The CDR3 loop reads CASSVDGTSIRYEQYF. In nucleotides, the CDR3 is TGTGCCAGCAGCGTGGATGGGACTAGCATAAGGTACGAGCAGTACTTC.

On this clone itself: Other nucleotide sequences in the sample specify the same CDR3. The chain employs TRBV30 and TRBJ1-5; D not certain. The ends were cut back, 2 bases at V and 4 bases at J, with 12 bases in the middle. Germline CDR1 is GTSNPN and CDR2 is SVGIG (reference sequence). This CDR3 is 14 amino acids long. The CDR3 sequence: CAWSPGGRNQPQHF. The CDR3, as DNA: TGTGCCTGGAGTCCAGGTGGTAGAAATCAGCCCCAGCATTTT.

The rearrangement joins TRBV28 to TRBJ2-7; 7 nucleotides align to TRBD1. Per the germline V gene, CDR1 is MDHEN and CDR2 is SYDVKM. J was trimmed by 2 bases and V by 6 bases; bases with no gene match: 10. The CDR3 is 15 residues long. The CDR3 DNA follows: TGTGCCAGCAGCCGACCCCCGGGACAGCCCTACGAGCAGTACTTC. This codes for CASSRPPGQPYEQYF. The variable domain in full, with the rest retrieved from reference TRBV28 and TRBJ2-7, is DVKVTQSSRYLVKRTGEKVFLECVQDMDHENMFWYRQDPGLGLRLIYFSYDVKMKEKGDIPEGYSVSREKKERFSLILESASTNQTSMYLCASSRPPGQPYEQYFGPGTRLTVT.

The chain uses TRBV15 and TRBJ1-1; D is undetermined. This CDR3 is 12 amino acids long. Looked up from germline, CDR1 is LNHNV and CDR2 is YYDKDF (reference sequence). Trimming shortened V by 1 base and J by 4 bases, and 4 bases separated the two germline ends. The CDR3 nucleotides are TGTGCCACCAGCAGAGTCGGCACTGAAGCTTTCTTT. Its translation is CATSRVGTEAFF. The whole variable domain, filled in from reference TRBV15 and TRBJ1-1, reads DAMVIQNPRYQVTQFGKPVTLSCSQTLNHNVMYWYQQKSSQAPKLLFHYYDKDFNNEADTPDNFQSRRPNTSFCFLDIRSPGLGDTAMYLCATSRVGTEAFFGQGTRLTVV.

The chain employs TRBV2 and TRBJ2-2; 7 positions agree with TRBD1. The CDR3 contains 15 residues. V was clipped by 4 bases and J by 1 base; unmatched bases: 3. The V gene's germline CDR1 is SNHLY and CDR2 FYNNEI. CDR3 sequence: CASSATGRNTGELFF. CDR3 nucleotides: TGTGCCAGCAGTGCGACAGGGAGGAACACCGGGGAGCTGTTTTTT.

The chain recombines TRBV19 with TRBJ2-1; 9 positions agree with TRBD1. Looked up from germline, CDR1 is LNHDA and CDR2 is SQIVND (reference sequence). V shed 10 bases, J shed 1 base, and the junction held 5 bases outside the gene matches. CDR3 length: 14 residues. The CDR3 reads CATGGQGSYNEQFF. CDR3 bases: TGTGCCACCGGGGGACAGGGATCCTACAATGAGCAGTTCTTC.

The count of this clone is one. The chain combines TRBV6-6 with TRBJ1-4; the D is unclear. Trimming took off 8 bases at V and 8 bases at J, with 12 bases between the two ends. The CDR3 covers 12 residues. Per the germline V gene, CDR1 is MNHNY and CDR2 is SVGAGI (reference sequence). CDR3 residues: CASGLGSEKLFF. Written as DNA, the CDR3 is TGTGCCAGCGGGTTAGGTAGCGAAAAACTGTTTTTT.

On this clone itself: The sample has other DNA sequences that encode this CDR3 too. The rearrangement uses TRBV5-4 and TRBJ2-7; D is undetermined. V gave up 4 bases and J gave up 2 bases, with 10 bases separating them. Germline V gives CDR1 SGHNT, CDR2 YYREEE (reference sequence). The CDR3 runs to 13 residues. This CDR3 reads CASSLDGTYEQYF. The CDR3 DNA reads TGTGCCAGCAGCCTGGACGGCACCTACGAGCAGTACTTC.

The chain carries TRBV28 and TRBJ1-2; unclear D gene. Germline V gene sequence: CDR1 MDHEN, CDR2 SYDVKM. The V end was cut by 5 bases, the J end by 7 bases, with 14 bases between. This CDR3 has 13 amino acids. This chain's CDR3 is CASSLLTVSGYTF. CDR3 nucleotides: TGTGCCAGCAGTCTCCTGACCGTGAGTGGCTACACCTTC.

In this sample, this clone turned up once. The chain joins TRBV5-1 to TRBJ2-5, with 8 bases aligning to TRBD2. This CDR3 has 14 residues. Looked up from germline, CDR1 is SGHRS and CDR2 is YFSETQ. The V segment lost 5 bases and the J segment 2 bases; nucleotides outside the gene matches: 5. CDR3 region: CASSQTSVQETQYF. CDR3 in DNA: TGCGCCAGCAGTCAGACTAGCGTGCAAGAGACCCAGTACTTC.

The chain links TRBV13 to TRBJ1-2; no clear D gene. The CDR3 totals 12 residues. V lost 2 bases and J 8 bases, leaving 9 bases between the germline ends. CDR1 and CDR2 from the germline V gene are PRHDT and FYEKMQ (reference sequence). CDR3 DNA sequence: TGTGCCAGCAGCTTACTCAGGAGGGGCTACACCTTC. The encoded protein is CASSLLRRGYTF.

The chain carries TRBV5-1 and TRBJ1-1; the D gene is possibly TRBD1 (6 bases). CDR1 is SGHRS, CDR2 YFSETQ, per germline. The V end lost 4 bases, the J end lost 2 bases, and 21 bases lay between the germline ends. This CDR3 is 17 amino acids long. CDR3 DNA sequence: TGCGCCAGCAGCCGAGAAGGGGGAAGGACGGGAAACACTGAAGCTTTCTTT. As protein: CASSREGGRTGNTEAFF.